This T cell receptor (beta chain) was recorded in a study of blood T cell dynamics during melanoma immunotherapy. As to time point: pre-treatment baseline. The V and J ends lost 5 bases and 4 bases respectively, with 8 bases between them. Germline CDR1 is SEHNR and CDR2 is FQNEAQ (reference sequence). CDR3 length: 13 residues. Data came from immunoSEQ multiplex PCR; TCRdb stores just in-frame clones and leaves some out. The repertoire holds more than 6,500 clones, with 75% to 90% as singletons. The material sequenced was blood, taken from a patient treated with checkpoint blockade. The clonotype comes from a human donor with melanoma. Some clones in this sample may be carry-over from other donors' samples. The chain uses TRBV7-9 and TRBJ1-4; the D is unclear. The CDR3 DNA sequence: TGTGCCAGCAGCCACGGATATAATGAAAAACTGTTTTTT. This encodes CASSHGYNEKLFF.